The 27 T cell receptor beta chains listed next were all sequenced from one sample in a study of identical twins. Using its own MiXCR run on the 5' RACE reads, TCRdb lists one record per CDR3 protein. The profile shows under 300,000 distinct CDR3 sequences, roughly 13% of them singletons. The sample was memory (CD45RO+) T cells sorted from blood. The receptors come from a woman aged 18-30 years in good health.

V and J are TRBV29-1 and TRBJ2-1; D tentatively reads TRBD1 or TRBD2 (7 bases each). The germline gives CDR1 SQVTM, CDR2 ANQGSEA. Trimming left V 3 bases short and J 1 base short, with 19 bases between. CDR3 length equals 17 residues. The CDR3 is CSVDPTRGGLSYNEQFF. CDR3 nucleotides: TGCAGCGTTGATCCGACCAGGGGGGGCCTTTCCTACAATGAGCAGTTCTTC.

The chain is built from TRBV5-6 and TRBJ2-7, with TRBD2 identical over 12 bases. V shed 0 bases and J 9 bases; nucleotides not matched to a gene: 4. Germline V CDR1 and CDR2: SGHDT, YYEEEE. The CDR3 consists of 14 residues. Here the CDR3 DNA reads TGTGCCAGCAGCTTGGGAGCTAGCGGGAGGGCGCAGTACTTC. This sequence encodes CASSLGASGRAQYF.

This clonotype has more than one count but fewer than ten. The chain has TRBV10-3 and TRBJ2-7, with 8 bases identical to TRBD2. Germline V CDR1 and CDR2: ENHRY, SYGVKD. CDR3 size: 15 residues. With V trimmed by 4 bases and J by 6 bases, 11 bases remained unmatched. The CDR3 bases are TGTGCCATCAGTGCAATTTCGGGGGGGCCTGGCGAGCAGTACTTC. Amino acid sequence: CAISAISGGPGEQYF.

V and J are TRBV4-1 and TRBJ1-3; no reliable D call. V lost 3 bases to trimming and J lost 0 bases, with 9 bases between them. The germline gives CDR1 MGHRA, CDR2 YSYEKL. The CDR3 runs 15 residues. Here the CDR3 reads CASSHYLYSGNTIYF. The CDR3 nucleotides are TGCGCCAGCAGCCACTACTTATACTCTGGAAACACCATATATTTT.

The chain employs TRBV2 and TRBJ2-3; D tentatively fits TRBD1 or TRBD2 (6 bases each). With 7 bases removed from V and 5 bases from J, the gap between germline ends came to 10 bases. Germline V gene data show CDR1 as SNHLY and CDR2 as FYNNEI. The length of the CDR3 is 12 residues. The CDR3 DNA reads TGTGCCAGCAAGGGGGGAGGAGATACGCAGTATTTT. Translating gives CASKGGGDTQYF.

This clonotype occurred many times. The gene calls are TRBV7-8 and TRBJ2-7, with D perhaps TRBD2 (7 bases). Germline-derived CDR1 and CDR2 are SGHVS and FQNEAQ. This CDR3 has 16 amino acids. V lost 5 bases, J lost 3 bases, and 20 bases lay in between. CDR3 loop: CASSRSEGGDGYEQYF. CDR3 in DNA: TGTGCCAGCAGCCGCAGCGAGGGGGGGGACGGCTACGAGCAGTACTTC.

This chain uses TRBV6-1 with TRBJ2-2, with 7 bases lining up with TRBD1. Germline loops: CDR1 MNHNS, CDR2 SASEGT. Unmatched junction bases numbered 10, after V lost 6 bases and J lost 3 bases. The CDR3 totals 16 residues. This CDR3 is CASRRSPGQDTGELFF. CDR3 nucleotides: TGTGCCAGCAGGAGGAGCCCCGGACAGGACACCGGGGAGCTGTTTTTT.

This clonotype has more than one count but fewer than ten. The gene calls are TRBV7-2 and TRBJ2-3; no definite D call. Trimming took off 1 base at V and 1 base at J, with 15 bases between the two ends. CDR3 size: 17 residues. Germline CDR1 SGHTA, CDR2 FQGNSA. The CDR3 sequence is CASSLVPGIRGTDTQYF. The CDR3 DNA sequence: TGTGCCAGCAGCTTAGTTCCAGGAATTAGGGGCACAGATACGCAGTATTTT.

This clonotype was found a few times. V and J are TRBV6-5 and TRBJ1-3; perhaps TRBD1 as D (6 bases). This CDR3 region has 16 residues. The V end lost 0 bases, the J end lost 0 bases, and 9 bases lay between the germline ends. The germline V gene encodes CDR1 MNHEY and CDR2 SVGAGI. The CDR3 sequence is CASSYSTGYSGNTIYF. CDR3 in DNA: TGTGCCAGCAGTTACTCAACAGGGTACTCTGGAAACACCATATATTTT.

In this sample, this clonotype turned up many times. The chain has TRBV20-1 and TRBJ2-7, with no clear D. Trimming removed 3 bases at V and 1 base at J, with 7 bases between. This CDR3 contains 12 residues. Germline V gene data show CDR1 as DFQATT and CDR2 as SNEGSKA (reference sequence). The CDR3 nucleotides read TGCAGTGCTAGGACAAATTCCTACGAGCAGTACTTC. This encodes CSARTNSYEQYF.

The J gene is TRBJ2-5, the V gene TRBV4-3, with D perhaps matching TRBD2 (6 bases). Germline V gives CDR1 LGHNA, CDR2 YSLEER. Trimming took off 0 bases at V and 5 bases at J, with 13 bases between the two ends. CDR3 length: 15 residues. The DNA for the CDR3 is TGCGCCAGCAGCCAAGAGGGGGGACGGGCGGAGACCCAGTACTTC. This translates into CASSQEGGRAETQYF.

The rearrangement uses TRBV2 and TRBJ1-1; D might be TRBD1 (5 bases). Trimming took off 2 bases at V and 12 bases at J, with 16 bases between the two ends. The CDR3 length is 13 residues. CDR1 SNHLY and CDR2 FYNNEI come from the germline V gene. Here the CDR3 reads CASSERVGGVPFF. In DNA, the CDR3 is TGTGCCAGCAGTGAACGCGTAGGAGGGGTTCCTTTCTTT.

In this sample, this clonotype turned up a few times. This CDR3 reads CSVGSRDIRTDTQYF. As DNA, the CDR3 is TGCAGCGTTGGTTCCCGGGACATACGCACAGATACGCAGTATTTT. This chain joins TRBV29-1 and TRBJ2-3, with D possibly matching TRBD1 (6 bases). The germline V gene has CDR1 SQVTM and CDR2 ANQGSEA. This CDR3 is built from 15 residues. The V end was cut by 4 bases, the J end by 1 base, with 15 bases between.

This clonotype was recorded many times. The rearrangement links TRBV7-9 to TRBJ2-1; 10 bases fit TRBD2. With V trimmed by 5 bases and J by 6 bases, 7 bases remained unmatched. Germline loops: CDR1 SEHNR, CDR2 FQNEAQ (reference sequence). CDR3 length: 15 amino acids. This CDR3 reads CASSPSGGRGNEQFF. CDR3 sequence (DNA): TGTGCCAGCAGCCCTAGCGGGGGCCGTGGCAATGAGCAGTTCTTC.

There are a few counts of this clonotype. The chain couples TRBV15 to TRBJ2-7; 8 bases fit TRBD1. Germline V gene data show CDR1 as LNHNV and CDR2 as YYDKDF (reference sequence). This CDR3 has 15 residues. Trimming at V came to 5 bases and at J to 2 bases, leaving 8 bases not matched to a gene. CDR3 nucleotides: TGTGCCACCAGCGTTGGACAGGGTGCTGCCTACGAGCAGTACTTC. Residues: CATSVGQGAAYEQYF.

This clonotype has a handful of counts. The V and J genes are TRBV20-1 and TRBJ2-1, with TRBD2 matching over 13 bases. V was pared by 5 bases and J by 4 bases, with 5 bases of the junction left unmatched. Looked up from germline, CDR1 is DFQATT and CDR2 is SNEGSKA (reference sequence). The CDR3 has 15 residues. The CDR3 coding sequence is TGCAGTGCTTTCAGGACTAGCGGGGGTTACAATGAGCAGTTCTTC. Encoded protein: CSAFRTSGGYNEQFF.

This clonotype appeared a few times. The chain uses TRBV7-9 and TRBJ1-1; D is uncertain. The germline CDR1 and CDR2 sequences are SEHNR and FQNEAQ (reference sequence). The CDR3 is 13 residues long. Trimming left V 2 bases short and J 10 bases short, with 14 bases between. The CDR3 region is CASSLSGSLGAFF. CDR3 DNA: TGTGCCAGCAGCTTAAGCGGTAGTTTGGGAGCTTTCTTT. The variable domain in full, completed from reference TRBV7-9 and TRBJ1-1, reads DTGVSQNPRHKITKRGQNVTFRCDPISEHNRLYWYRQTLGQGPEFLTYFQNEAQLEKSRLLSDRFSAERPKGSFSTLEIQRTEQGDSAMYLCASSLSGSLGAFFGQGTRLTVV.

This clonotype has a handful of counts. The chain has TRBV12-5 and TRBJ2-1; 9 bases are shared with TRBD1. Germline V lookup: CDR1 LGHNT, CDR2 FRNRAP. V shed 0 bases and J 9 bases; nucleotides not matched to a gene: 3. CDR3 size: 14 residues. The CDR3 DNA reads TGTGCTAGTGGTTTGGTGGAACAGGGGGCTGAGCAGTTCTTC. Amino acid sequence: CASGLVEQGAEQFF.

The chain joins TRBV20-1 to TRBJ2-7; D is uncertain. This CDR3 comprises 12 residues. With 2 bases removed from V and 2 bases from J, the gap between germline ends came to 7 bases. Germline V gene sequence: CDR1 DFQATT, CDR2 SNEGSKA (reference sequence). For the CDR3, the DNA is TGCAGTGCTAGATTCCCCCCCTACGAGCAGTACTTC. This codes for CSARFPPYEQYF.

The V and J genes are TRBV20-1 and TRBJ1-6, with a tentative D call TRBD1 (5 bases). The CDR3 is made up of 15 amino acids. V lost 3 bases to trimming and J lost 5 bases, with 14 bases between them. CDR1 DFQATT and CDR2 SNEGSKA come from the germline V gene (reference sequence). CDR3 sequence (DNA): TGCAGTGCTAGCCCCGACAGTTACCATAATTCACCCCTCCACTTT. It encodes CSASPDSYHNSPLHF.

J is TRBJ2-5 and V is TRBV10-2; D is tentatively TRBD1 or TRBD2 (7 bases each). The CDR3 loop spans 15 amino acids. The germline V and J ends were trimmed by 4 bases and 4 bases, with 16 bases remaining between them. Germline loops: CDR1 WSHSY, CDR2 SAAADI. The CDR3 here is CASSVPGGGRETQYF. CDR3 nucleotides: TGCGCCAGCAGTGTCCCAGGGGGGGGCCGAGAGACCCAGTACTTC.

The table lists this clonotype with a few counts. The chain has TRBV7-2 and TRBJ2-3; 12 bases fit TRBD2. Germline loops: CDR1 SGHTA, CDR2 FQGNSA. The CDR3 extends over 16 amino acids. J lost 4 bases, V lost 3 bases, and 5 bases had no gene match. For the CDR3, the DNA is TGTGCCAGCAGCTTTTCCGGGACTAGCGGGTCAGATACGCAGTATTTT. The encoded protein is CASSFSGTSGSDTQYF.

This clonotype was recorded a few times. The V call is TRBV5-6, the J call TRBJ2-6; no clear D. Germline V gene lookup returns CDR1 SGHDT and CDR2 YYEEEE. This CDR3 has 15 amino acids. Trimming removed 3 bases from V and 4 bases from J, with 11 bases in between. CDR3 sequence (DNA): TGTGCCAGCAGCTCATTGACTCTGGGGGCCAACGTCCTGACTTTC. This gives the protein CASSSLTLGANVLTF. The full variable domain, rest sourced from reference TRBV5-6 and TRBJ2-6, is DAGVTQSPTHLIKTRGQQVTLRCSPKSGHDTVSWYQQALGQGPQFIFQYYEEEERQRGNFPDRFSGHQFPNYSSELNVNALLLGDSALYLCASSSLTLGANVLTFGAGSRLTVL.

This clonotype was observed a handful of times. The chain joins TRBV7-8 to TRBJ1-2; D gene uncertain. The germline V gene encodes CDR1 SGHVS and CDR2 FQNEAQ. Trimming cost V 5 bases and J 3 bases, with 13 bases left between them. The CDR3 consists of 14 residues. The CDR3 spells CASSPREVDYGYTF. CDR3 DNA sequence: TGTGCCAGCAGCCCCCGGGAGGTGGACTATGGCTACACCTTC.

This chain links TRBV5-1 with TRBJ2-3; 9 bases are shared with TRBD1. The ends lost 4 bases at V and 5 bases at J; junction bases unmatched: 11. Germline CDR1 reads SGHRS; CDR2 reads YFSETQ. This CDR3 is 16 amino acids long. CDR3 region: CASSPRGQGGGDTQYF. CDR3 DNA: TGCGCCAGCAGCCCCCGGGGACAGGGAGGAGGAGATACGCAGTATTTT. Complete variable domain (other parts from reference TRBV5-1 and TRBJ2-3): KAGVTQTPRYLIKTRGQQVTLSCSPISGHRSVSWYQQTPGQGLQFLFEYFSETQRNKGNFPGRFSGRQFSNSRSEMNVSTLELGDSALYLCASSPRGQGGGDTQYFGPGTRLTVL.

This chain links TRBV12-3 or TRBV12-4 with TRBJ1-2; D perhaps matches TRBD1 (6 bases). V lost 0 bases and J lost 4, with 9 bases in between. The CDR3 runs 14 residues. As DNA, the CDR3 is TGTGCCAGCAGTTTAGCCAGGGGTGTCTATGGCTACACCTTC. Protein sequence: CASSLARGVYGYTF.

This clonotype has more than one count but fewer than ten. The chain couples TRBV12-5 to TRBJ2-7; D remains unclear. Trimming pared 3 bases from V and 2 bases from J, leaving 8 bases between. Germline V gives CDR1 LGHNT, CDR2 FRNRAP. The length of the CDR3 is 13 residues. The CDR3 DNA sequence: TGTGCTAGTGGTTTTGGGGATACCTACGAGCAGTACTTC. Amino acid sequence: CASGFGDTYEQYF.